This paragraph covers one T cell receptor beta chain sequence. Its antigen target is currently unknown. No clone much larger than this one lies a single base away; base qualities are absent. TCRbeta CDR3 regions were amplified from genomic DNA by means of the immunoSEQ Assay, a bias-controlled multiplex PCR. For the original study's pipeline: The number of nucleated cells in each sample was estimated from the amplification of reference gene primers within the assay. Sequence reads were collapsed and filtered to measure the absolute abundance of every unique TCRbeta CDR3 rearrangement. For each sample, productive Simpson clonality was calculated as the square root of Simpson's diversity index across productive rearrangements. The clones in this table, taken by TCRdb from immuneACCESS, are in-frame only. Not every clone is retained; where verified, under half of the shortfall comes from an unresolved V gene, and the cause of the rest is unknown. That table supplies the V and J calls and clone size; D and trimming were determined from the DNA. In this sample the table shows around 200,000 clones, 83% of which occur a single time. The ten top clones hold 5.5% to 7.5% of the sample.

Collaborating institutions collected whole blood in K2EDTA tubes following their own protocols. For TCRbeta analysis, collaborators shipped samples in one of three forms: frozen whole blood, isolated PBMCs, or DNA extracted from either of those sample types. This specimen comes from a study of blood T cell repertoires in COVID-19 (dated by TCRdb to about 2020). General notes on the study: Samples from collaborators originated in the United States, Italy and Spain and spanned both the acute and convalescent phases of COVID-19. The material from the prospective study consisted of cDNA or gDNA derived from T cells, B-cell-depleted T cells, or PBMCs. Deeply sampled blood TCRbeta repertoires from subjects exposed to, actively infected with, or recovered from COVID-19 were included in the dataset. A freely available public database, intended as a resource for researchers studying the immune response to SARS-CoV-2, is where the repertoires were released. The samples were drawn from the first 160 participants of the ongoing ImmuneRACE study and from some 1,300 subjects provided by 6 global collaborators. Sample metadata almost always included a de-identified subject ID, COVID-19 status, age in years and sex. Where HLA class I and class II types were available, the types were taken from metadata supplied by the sample provider, not from assay-based typing. The paper's findings and limits, for the study overall: The amount of clinical and demographic metadata varied by source and participant and was provided uncurated.

The trim is 4 bases for V and 2 bases for J, with a gap of 5 bases between the germline ends. The germline V gene yields SNHLY for CDR1 and FYNNEI for CDR2. Reading from cysteine to phenylalanine, the CDR3 counts 12 amino acids. Only the CDR3 region is kept as DNA, spanning 36 bases read in frame from base 1. The TCR originated in a woman aged 40 to 50 with acute or convalescent COVID-19. The rearranged segments are TRBV2 and TRBJ2-5; the D gene is unclear. The specimen sequenced was peripheral blood. The DNA reads as follows: TGTGCCAGCAGTGCCCTTCAAGAGACCCAGTACTTC. Its coded protein is CASSALQETQYF.